This T cell receptor (beta chain) was recovered during a study of cytomegalovirus exposure and HLA in healthy donors. The germline V gene encodes CDR1 SEHNR and CDR2 FQNEAQ (reference sequence). The V end lost 1 base, the J end lost 2 bases, and 18 bases lay between the germline ends. The CDR3 extends over 17 amino acids. With 60 Vbeta and 13 Jbeta primers, the PCR was carried out. The method was immunoSEQ multiplex PCR; TCRdb's version includes in-frame clones alone and lacks a portion of them. The table lists around 200,000 clones, around 80% of them singletons. The sequenced sample consisted of PBMCs. The TCR sequence derives from a man aged 40-55 years in good health and CMV-seropositive. This rearrangement joins TRBV7-9 to TRBJ2-7, with D possibly matching TRBD2 (7 bases). The CDR3 bases are TGTGCCAGCAGCTTAGGCGCGGGGGCTGGGGCCCCCTACGAGCAGTACTTC. Translation: CASSLGAGAGAPYEQYF.